The rows below give T cell receptor beta chains drawn from one sample of a study of shared clonotypes between healthy human individuals. Clones were sequenced by immunoSEQ multiplex PCR, and TCRdb holds only the in-frame ones, with some missing. The sample holds about 2 million clones, approximately 94% seen once. Sequencing was done on a sample of naive CD8+ T cells sorted from blood. The receptors here all came from a man younger than 30 in good health. Both conserved end residues are part of each CDR3. Clone size appears in some rows only: once, few, many, or a class for an expanded clone.

v_call	clone_size	cdr3_aa
TRBV4-1	-	CASSQEIGRLNTEAFF
TRBV7-9	once	CASSLALAAPFGKLFF
TRBV9	-	CASRTDSGGRTGELFF
TRBV5-6	-	CASSLGGDYEQYF
TRBV14	-	CASSQGGDSNQPQHF
TRBV4-1	-	CASSQTPSGGLVTDTQYF
TRBV7-8	once	CASSRVAASTDTQYF
TRBV30	-	CAWSESYRTTNEKLFF
TRBV27	once	CASSSGTSGRTQYF
TRBV2	-	CASRAGPYESELFF
TRBV4-3	-	CASSQDLLAGGLQYF
TRBV7-9	-	CASQGGELFF
TRBV5-1	-	CASSGEDRASYEQYF
TRBV6-5	-	CASSYEGNLGWGYTF
TRBV2	-	CASEPAGTEAYEQYF
TRBV27	-	CASSSLDYEQYF
TRBV5-4	-	CASSLGRGETQYF
TRBV28	-	CASRPQGAPNEKLFF
TRBV7-2	-	CASSLVVGGSNEQYF
TRBV28	-	CASNFPFSDSSYNEQFF
TRBV10-3	-	CATSLLGQINTEAFF
TRBV15	-	CATSRGGTYEQYF
TRBV10-3	-	CAISGGTYSGNTIYF
TRBV18	-	CASSPKSLTFYEQYF
TRBV5-6	-	CASSLGTSYNEQFF
TRBV27	-	CASSLLGSSGTYNEQFF
TRBV11-2	-	CASSLIFGGGAKNIQYF
TRBV4-3	-	CASSQGASGKYEQYF
TRBV30	-	CAWTPGAGSNQPQHF
TRBV6-4	-	CASSDDGGASRELFF
TRBV28	-	CASSLGSWETQYF
TRBV5-1	-	CASSFQGNTGELFF
TRBV6-5	-	CASSIDRNTEAFF
TRBV18	-	CASSPLSGTEAFF
TRBV5-1	-	CASSLGQGATYEQYF
TRBV10-3	-	CAISGAMGGSSYEQYF
TRBV7-2	-	CASSLEREGYEQYF
TRBV5-5	-	CASSPALGQSNEKLFF
TRBV5-6	-	CASSLGEGYGYTF
TRBV29-1	-	CSVELAGAHSYEQYF